The source of this T cell receptor (beta chain) is a study of CD8 T cells in Susac syndrome. Broader study findings: Only a relatively small number of individuals were included in the TCR sequencing and HLA analysis.

Comment on this clonotype: The antigen is not known.

Random hexamers were used to reverse transcribe roughly 0.5 to 1 ug of RNA. TCRdb re-analysed the immunoSEQ multiplex PCR reads in MiXCR, keeping a single row per CDR3 protein. The sample records approximately 150,000 distinct CDR3 sequences, 80% to 95% being singletons. Sequenced material: CD4+ T cells from PBMCs. The TCR was taken from a human donor with multiple sclerosis.

The DNA for the CDR3 is TGTGCCAGCAGCTTGACCGAGAATCAGCCCCAGCATTTT. Translation: CASSLTENQPQHF. This rearrangement joins TRBV5-8 to TRBJ1-5; D is uncertain. The CDR3 totals 13 residues. V lost 1 base and J lost 4, with 6 bases in between. Germline loops: CDR1 SGHTS, CDR2 YDEGEE.